What follows describes a single T cell receptor beta chain. With 2 bases clipped from V and 5 bases from J, the junction kept 5 bases outside the gene matches. Germline assignment: CDR1 GTSNPN and CDR2 SVGIG (reference sequence). The CDR3 has 14 residues. This sample stems from a study of blood T cell repertoires in COVID-19. Study context: Samples came from the United States, Italy and Spain, spanning acute and convalescent COVID-19.

Original data processing: For nucleated cells, counts were estimated from reference gene primer amplification. Data came from immunoSEQ multiplex PCR; TCRdb stores just in-frame clones and leaves some out. V and J calls and clone size are copied from that table; D and trimming were computed from the DNA. This repertoire shows fewer than 150,000 clones, roughly four fifths found once; its top ten account for less than 4.5%. V gene TRBV30 combines with J gene TRBJ2-1; 8 bases agree with TRBD1. The sequenced sample was peripheral blood. The sequence was collected from a woman of 80 years or more with acute or convalescent COVID-19. The CDR3 region has the DNA TGTGCCTGGAGTAAGGGACAGGTTAACAATGAGCAGTTCTTC. Residues: CAWSKGQVNNEQFF.